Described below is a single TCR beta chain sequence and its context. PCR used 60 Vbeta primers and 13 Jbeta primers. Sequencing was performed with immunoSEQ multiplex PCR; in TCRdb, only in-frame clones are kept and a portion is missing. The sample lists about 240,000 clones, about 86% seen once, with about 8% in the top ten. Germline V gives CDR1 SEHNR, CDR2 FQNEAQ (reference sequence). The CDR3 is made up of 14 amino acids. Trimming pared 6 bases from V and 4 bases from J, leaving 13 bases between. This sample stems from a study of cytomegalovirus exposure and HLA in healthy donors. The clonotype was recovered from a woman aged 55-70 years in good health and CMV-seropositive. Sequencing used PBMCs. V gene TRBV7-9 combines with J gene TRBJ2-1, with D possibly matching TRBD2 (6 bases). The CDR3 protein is CASRPSGLYNEQFF. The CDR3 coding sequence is TGTGCCAGCAGACCAAGCGGGCTTTACAATGAGCAGTTCTTC.